This T cell receptor (beta chain) was recorded in a study of T cell responses to AZD1222 COVID-19 vaccine (dated by TCRdb to the early 2020s). As for the study more broadly: AZD1222 recipients given second doses at about 4 weeks or at about 12 weeks were pooled, since spike-specific TCR depth and breadth were not found to differ between the two schedules. TCR sequencing covered about 230 trial participants: about 210 given two doses of AZD1222 and approximately 25 given two doses of MenACWY control vaccine. Enrollment into the trials was organized by age into subgroups of 18-55, 56-69 and 70-plus years, and those subgroups contained approximately 160, 26 and 62 TCR-sequenced participants, respectively.

What the authors observed across the whole study: In the small 56-69-year group, the increase in depth fell short of significance, most likely because of low power. Vaccine-associated CD4 TCRs spanned the whole spike protein, with dominant responses in regions 160-218 and 743-854. Conclusions about previously exposed vaccinees are limited because only six or seven AZD1222 recipients were SARS-CoV-2 seropositive at baseline. A significant rise in spike-specific TCR breadth and depth was observed after two AZD1222 doses relative to day 0 and relative to MenACWY recipients. Nearly half of unique spike-specific TCRs reportedly recognized epitopes outside regions mutated in the B.1.351 and B.1.1.7 variants. Participants were mostly white British, with more females than males. The authors suggested clonal diversity may have been underestimated. Because no day 14 peak-response samples were available, the repertoires could be characterized only after the peak T cell response.

The sample's time point, from its label and the paper: baseline before first vaccination. The vaccinee samples were drawn from two UK trials, COV001 and COV002, one of which was a single-blind randomized controlled phase 2/3 trial testing AZD1222 (ChAdOx1 nCoV-19) in healthy adults. For TCRbeta chain sequencing, PBMC samples from trial participants were taken at day 0 and at day 28 after the second dose. The CDR3 regions of human TCRbeta chains were subjected to immunosequencing. The study's own analysis went as follows. Repertoire TCRs were matched against a reference library of SARS-CoV-2-specific TCRs generated with the MIRA antigen-specificity platform. Breadth meant the fraction of unique TCRs that were SARS-CoV-2-associated, whereas depth meant the fraction of total T cells that were SARS-CoV-2-associated. Each spike-specific TCR was assigned to its reactive spike region and to a CD4 or CD8 class using the MIRA data. Log10-transformed breadth and depth values were compared by one-way ANOVA with Sidak's multiple comparisons tests. TCRdb retrieved this table from immuneACCESS and kept in-frame rearrangements only. Not all clones are present; in checked studies, unresolved V genes account for under half, and no reason is known for the remainder. V and J calls and clone size come straight from that table; D and trimming were deduced from the DNA. Across this sample there are some 140,000 clones, with 90% seen only once. The ten largest make up 15% to 20% of the sample.

With respect to this clone: The antigen it recognizes is unknown. There are no base qualities to consult, and no much larger clone falls within one base.

The sequence came from an adult in good health. The sample was peripheral blood, taken on day 0 of AZD1222 vaccination.

CDR3 sequence: CASSKTSGSTYNEQFF. The sequence in DNA is TGTGCCAGCAGTAAGACTAGCGGGAGTACCTACAATGAGCAGTTCTTC. The rearranged chain carries TRBV9 and TRBJ2-1, with TRBD2 identical over 12 junction bases. In the germline V gene, CDR1 corresponds to SGDLS and CDR2 to YYNGEE. V ends up 5 bases short and J 2 bases short, with an unmatched junction base count of 5. The CDR3 covers 16 residues, taking in both the cysteine and the phenylalanine. Left in the record is the CDR3 DNA by itself, 48 bases read in frame from the first base.